What follows are 8 T cell receptor beta chains derived from one specimen sequenced in a study of blood T cell repertoires in COVID-19 (TCRdb year 2020). The library was built by means of the immunoSEQ multiplex PCR assay. TCRdb took over this immuneACCESS table, retaining in-frame rearrangements with V and J assigned. Such tables are incomplete; in checked studies, under half of the missing clones stem from an unresolved V gene, and the remainder is unexplained. The sample data list approximately 160,000 clones, and around four fifths of these were observed just once. The leading ten clones occupy less than 20% of the sample. The sample comprised peripheral blood. The receptors originated from an elderly woman with acute or convalescent COVID-19.

The chain is built from TRBV7-9 and TRBJ2-5, with 7 bases lining up with TRBD1. The CDR3 runs 15 residues. With 1 base clipped from V and 2 bases from J, the junction kept 4 bases outside the gene matches. Germline-derived CDR1 and CDR2 are SEHNR and FQNEAQ (reference sequence). The CDR3 spells CASSLVAGGQETQYF. CDR3 nucleotide sequence: TGTGCCAGCAGCTTAGTGGCAGGGGGTCAAGAGACCCAGTACTTC.

This clone was recorded a few times. The rearrangement joins TRBV6-4 to TRBJ2-6, with a tentative D call TRBD1 (5 bases). From germline, CDR1 is MRHNA and CDR2 SNTAGT. Trimming took 6 bases from V and 0 from J, leaving 9 bases between them. This CDR3 spans 15 amino acids. CDR3: CASSRDSSGANVLTF. CDR3 DNA sequence: TGTGCCAGCAGCAGAGACAGCTCTGGGGCCAACGTCCTGACTTTC.

V is TRBV3-1 (or the pseudogene TRBV3-2) and J is TRBJ2-5, with a tentative D call TRBD1 (5 bases). CDR1 and CDR2 (germline): LGHDT, YNNKEL (reference sequence). This CDR3 spans 16 amino acids. With 0 bases removed from V and 2 bases from J, the gap between germline ends came to 13 bases. This CDR3 reads CASSQDLQGLQETQYF. CDR3 bases: TGTGCCAGCAGCCAAGATCTGCAGGGCCTACAAGAGACCCAGTACTTC.

The V gene is TRBV28, the J gene TRBJ1-1; weak D call: TRBD1 (6 bases). The V end was cut by 5 bases, the J end by 3 bases, with 13 bases between. The CDR3 spans 14 residues. Germline lookup yields CDR1 MDHEN and CDR2 SYDVKM. In DNA, the CDR3 is TGTGCCAGCAGTGAGGGACAAAGTTACACTGAAGCTTTCTTT. It is translated as CASSEGQSYTEAFF.

Here the CDR3 DNA reads TGTGCCAGCAGTCCGAGGCGGGGCCCGGGGACCCAGTACTTC. Its translation: CASSPRRGPGTQYF. The rearrangement joins TRBV28 to TRBJ2-5; TRBD2 is a possible D gene (6 bases). Germline V gene data show CDR1 as MDHEN and CDR2 as SYDVKM. Trimming stripped 5 bases from V and 7 bases from J, with 17 bases between. This CDR3 has 14 amino acids.

V and J are TRBV18 and TRBJ2-5; 7 nucleotides align to TRBD1. Germline V CDR1 and CDR2: KGHSH, LQKENI. The CDR3 has 13 amino acids. V lost 5 bases to trimming and J lost 2 bases; unmatched junction nucleotides: 2. For the CDR3, the DNA is TGTGCCAGCTCATTGGGACAGCAAGAGACCCAGTACTTC. Its protein is CASSLGQQETQYF.

V and J are TRBV9 and TRBJ1-2; D may be TRBD1 (6 bases). Germline CDR1 SGDLS, CDR2 YYNGEE. V lost 4 bases and J lost 2, with 15 bases in between. This CDR3 has 15 residues. CDR3 in amino acids: CASSRRTAVNYGYTF. CDR3 sequence (DNA): TGTGCCAGCAGCAGACGGACAGCAGTAAACTATGGCTACACCTTC.

V usage is TRBV3-1 (or the pseudogene TRBV3-2) and J usage is TRBJ1-6; possibly TRBD1 for D (6 bases). V was clipped by 0 bases and J by 7 bases, with 25 bases between them. Germline V gene lookup returns CDR1 LGHDT and CDR2 YNNKEL (reference sequence). The CDR3 is 20 amino acids. CDR3 loop: CASSQDSTGSGDFMNSPLHF. The CDR3 coding sequence is TGTGCCAGCAGCCAAGATTCAACCGGGTCAGGGGATTTCATGAATTCACCCCTCCACTTT.